Below are 9 T cell receptor beta chains sequenced from a single sample in a study of blood T cell repertoires in COVID-19. The table came from immunoSEQ multiplex PCR; TCRdb's copy has only in-frame clones and leaves some out. The sample shows around 67,000 clones, about 93% of them seen only once. Sequencing was carried out using peripheral blood. The receptors were gathered from a human donor in a cohort sampled during active COVID-19.

The table lists this clone with a count of one. The chain carries TRBV13 and TRBJ1-1; a weak D match, TRBD1 (5 bases). The V end was cut by 2 bases, the J end by 7 bases, with 11 bases between. Germline-derived CDR1 and CDR2 are PRHDT and FYEKMQ (reference sequence). This CDR3 has 13 amino acids. The CDR3: CASSLSPTVEAFF. CDR3 DNA: TGTGCCAGCAGCTTAAGCCCGACAGTTGAAGCTTTCTTT. Complete variable domain (other parts from reference TRBV13 and TRBJ1-1): AAGVIQSPRHLIKEKRETATLKCYPIPRHDTVYWYQQGPGQDPQFLISFYEKMQSDKGSIPDRFSAQQFSDYHSELNMSSLELGDSALYFCASSLSPTVEAFFGQGTRLTVV.

This chain connects TRBV29-1 to TRBJ1-2; D perhaps matches TRBD1 (6 bases). The CDR3 is 17 amino acids. In germline, CDR1 is SQVTM, CDR2 ANQGSEA. Trimming left V 1 base short and J 5 bases short, with 23 bases between. CDR3 bases: TGCAGCGTTGAAGGACGCAGGGAGAGACAGGAACTTTATGGCTACACCTTC. It translates to CSVEGRRERQELYGYTF.

This clone was seen a few times. The genes are TRBV27 and TRBJ2-7, with TRBD2 as a possible D gene (5 bases). This CDR3 region has 14 residues. Trimming left V 2 bases short and J 3 bases short, with 11 bases between. The germline V gene encodes CDR1 MNHEY and CDR2 SMNVEV (reference sequence). CDR3 in amino acids: CASSLGPRGYEQYF. The CDR3 DNA reads TGTGCCAGCAGTTTAGGCCCCCGGGGCTACGAGCAGTACTTC.

The CDR3 spells CASSSPGRSYEQYF. In DNA, the CDR3 is TGTGCCAGCAGTTCCCCCGGCAGGTCCTACGAGCAGTACTTC. The rearrangement uses TRBV27 and TRBJ2-7; D uncertain. This CDR3 is built from 14 residues. The germline gives CDR1 MNHEY, CDR2 SMNVEV (reference sequence). The V and J ends lost 4 bases and 1 base respectively, with 11 bases between them.

The chain links TRBV19 to TRBJ2-7; TRBD1 agrees at 7 bases. V lost 6 bases, J lost 6 bases, and 14 bases stayed unmatched. The CDR3 contains 15 residues. CDR1 and CDR2 from the germline V gene are LNHDA and SQIVND (reference sequence). The CDR3 is CASSRADRDPAEQYF. The CDR3, as DNA: TGTGCCAGTAGCCGAGCAGACAGGGACCCCGCCGAGCAGTACTTC.

The genes are TRBV30 and TRBJ1-2; D is perhaps TRBD1 (5 bases). The V gene's germline CDR1 is GTSNPN and CDR2 SVGIG (reference sequence). The CDR3 is 12 amino acids. Trimming shortened V by 4 bases and J by 6 bases, and 12 bases separated the two germline ends. This CDR3 is CAWTGGKDGYTF. The CDR3 bases are TGTGCCTGGACCGGGGGGAAGGATGGCTACACCTTC.

The chain links TRBV19 to TRBJ2-7, with 9 bases identical to TRBD1. Losses at the gene ends were 8 bases for V and 5 bases for J; bases not matched to a gene: 10. The CDR3 contains 14 residues. Germline V gene data show CDR1 as LNHDA and CDR2 as SQIVND (reference sequence). The CDR3 DNA reads TGTGCCAGTGGCATAGGGACAGGGCTTAACGAGCAGTACTTC. Its protein is CASGIGTGLNEQYF. Filled out from reference TRBV19 and TRBJ2-7, the complete variable domain reads DGGITQSPKYLFRKEGQNVTLSCEQNLNHDAMYWYRQDPGQGLRLIYYSQIVNDFQKGDIAEGYSVSREKKESFPLTVTSAQKNPTAFYLCASGIGTGLNEQYFGPGTRLTVT.

CDR3 sequence: CASSQEGRGQETPYTF. The CDR3 DNA is TGCGCCAGCAGCCAAGAAGGGAGGGGACAGGAAACACCCTACACCTTC. The chain is built from TRBV4-3 and TRBJ1-2, with TRBD1 identical over 8 bases. The CDR3 sequence is 16 residues long. J lost 10 bases, V lost 0 bases, and 13 bases had no gene match. In germline, CDR1 is LGHNA, CDR2 YSLEER.

Remarks on this clone: The sample has other DNA sequences that encode this CDR3 too. DNA of the CDR3: TGTGCCAGCTCTCCCGGACAGGGCTACGAGCAGTACTTC. The encoded protein is CASSPGQGYEQYF. The chain links TRBV27 to TRBJ2-7, with 8 bases lining up with TRBD1. Trimming removed 8 bases from V and 3 bases from J; junction bases left unmatched: 6. CDR1 is MNHEY, CDR2 SMNVEV, per germline (reference sequence). This CDR3 contains 13 residues.